Below, 5 T cell receptor beta chains from the same sample are listed, as sequenced in a study of T cells after yellow fever vaccination. MiXCR, applied by TCRdb to the 5' RACE reads, yields one record per CDR3 protein. The table has hundreds of thousands of distinct CDR3 sequences, about a sixth seen once. The source was PBMCs, collected around 5 days after the first yellow fever vaccination. The receptors originated from a man aged 18-30 years who received the YFV17D yellow fever vaccine.

This clonotype was counted between two and nine times. The chain is built from TRBV5-1 and TRBJ1-1; the D gene is possibly TRBD1 (6 bases). V was shortened by 0 bases and J by 2 bases, with 26 bases between the two germline ends. CDR3 length: 20 residues. Germline V lookup: CDR1 SGHRS, CDR2 YFSETQ. CDR3 loop: CASSLEAVRGPSKRNTEAFF. DNA of the CDR3: TGCGCCAGCAGCTTGGAGGCCGTCAGGGGTCCCTCAAAAAGAAACACTGAAGCTTTCTTT. The variable domain in full, completed from reference TRBV5-1 and TRBJ1-1, reads KAGVTQTPRYLIKTRGQQVTLSCSPISGHRSVSWYQQTPGQGLQFLFEYFSETQRNKGNFPGRFSGRQFSNSRSEMNVSTLELGDSALYLCASSLEAVRGPSKRNTEAFFGQGTRLTVV.

This clonotype has just a few counts. The chain joins TRBV20-1 to TRBJ1-1; D gene uncertain. CDR1 is DFQATT, CDR2 SNEGSKA, per germline (reference sequence). The CDR3 contains 13 residues. With 0 bases removed from V and 4 bases from J, the gap between germline ends came to 9 bases. Here the CDR3 reads CSARDILGTEAFF. DNA for the CDR3: TGCAGTGCTAGAGATATCCTGGGCACTGAAGCTTTCTTT.

This chain connects TRBV6-1 to TRBJ1-2, with TRBD1 identical over 9 bases. With V trimmed by 4 bases and J by 5 bases, 14 bases remained unmatched. Germline V gene data show CDR1 as MNHNS and CDR2 as SASEGT. The CDR3 spans 17 residues. CDR3 sequence: CASSVFHRDRVGYGYTF. CDR3 in DNA: TGTGCCAGCAGTGTGTTTCATCGGGACAGGGTAGGGTATGGCTACACCTTC.

V is TRBV18 and J is TRBJ1-1, with TRBD1 as a possible D gene (6 bases). V lost 4 bases and J 5 bases, leaving 14 bases between the germline ends. Germline V CDR1 and CDR2: KGHSH, LQKENI. The CDR3 sequence is 14 residues long. The CDR3 is CASSLGGKYTEAFF. For the CDR3, the DNA is TGTGCCAGCTCACTGGGGGGCAAGTATACTGAAGCTTTCTTT. The complete variable domain, with remaining parts taken from reference TRBV18 and TRBJ1-1, reads NAGVMQNPRHLVRRRGQEARLRCSPMKGHSHVYWYRQLPEEGLKFMVYLQKENIIDESGMPKERFSAEFPKEGPSILRIQQVVRGDSAAYFCASSLGGKYTEAFFGQGTRLTVV.

Only a few counts were recorded for this clonotype. V is TRBV12-3 or TRBV12-4 and J is TRBJ1-2; D gene uncertain. Trimming left V 4 bases short and J 8 bases short, with 23 bases between. The CDR3 totals 16 residues. Written as DNA, the CDR3 is TGTGCCAGCAGTTCTGTCGGGCTTGAGGACCTATCCGGCTACACCTTC. Translation gives CASSSVGLEDLSGYTF.